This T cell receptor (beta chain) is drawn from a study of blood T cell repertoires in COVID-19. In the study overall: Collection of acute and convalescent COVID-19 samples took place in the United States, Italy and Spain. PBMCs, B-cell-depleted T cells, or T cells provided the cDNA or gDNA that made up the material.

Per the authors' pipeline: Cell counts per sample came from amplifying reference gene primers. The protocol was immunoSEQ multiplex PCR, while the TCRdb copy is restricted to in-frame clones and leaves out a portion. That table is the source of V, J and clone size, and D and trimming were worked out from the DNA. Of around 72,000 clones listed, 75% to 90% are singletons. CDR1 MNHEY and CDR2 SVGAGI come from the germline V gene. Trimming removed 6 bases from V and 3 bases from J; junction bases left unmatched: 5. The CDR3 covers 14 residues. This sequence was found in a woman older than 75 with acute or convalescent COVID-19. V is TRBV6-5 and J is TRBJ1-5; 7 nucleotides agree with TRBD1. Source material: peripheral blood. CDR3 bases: TGTGCCAGCAGCCGGGACAGTAACAATCAGCCCCAGCATTTT. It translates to CASSRDSNNQPQHF.